These 23 T cell receptor beta chains came from one sample sequenced in a study of CD8+ T cells in alopecia areata (dated by TCRdb to the late 2010s). Library generation was performed with the immunoSEQ multiplex PCR assay. To provide template for TCR sequencing, every sample had RNA extracted and reverse transcribed into cDNA. TCRdb re-hosts the immuneACCESS table, in-frame sequences only. Its copies lack some clones; in the studies checked, an unresolved V gene accounts for under half of them, and the cause for the rest is not known. Counted in this sample were 110,000 or so clones; less than 70% of them appeared once. The ten largest clones add up to approximately 3% of the sample. Sequenced sample: CD4+ T cells sorted from blood. Every receptor here comes from a human donor in good health.

A few counts support this clone. Different DNA sequences within this sample yield the same CDR3. J is TRBJ2-5 and V is TRBV15; D gene unclear. The CDR3 spans 12 residues. V was clipped by 1 base and J by 4 bases, with 4 bases between them. CDR1 LNHNV and CDR2 YYDKDF come from the germline V gene (reference sequence). The chain's CDR3 is CATSRGPETQYF. The CDR3 DNA is TGTGCCACCAGCAGAGGACCAGAGACCCAGTACTTC.

This clone has only a few counts. The chain joins TRBV6-1 to TRBJ1-2, with D possibly matching TRBD1 (6 bases). This CDR3 region has 13 residues. V was shortened by 5 bases and J by 2 bases, with 9 bases between the two germline ends. CDR1 and CDR2 (germline): MNHNS, SASEGT. This chain's CDR3 is CASSRTGNYGYTF. CDR3 in DNA: TGTGCCAGCAGTAGAACAGGGAACTATGGCTACACCTTC.

This sequence joins TRBV14 and TRBJ2-5, with 9 bases matching TRBD1. The DNA matches TRBJ2-7 better at its end, which makes the J call doubtful. CDR1 and CDR2 from the germline V gene are SGHDN and FVKESK. The CDR3 consists of 15 residues. DNA for the CDR3: TGTGCCAGCAACCGGGGCGGGACAGGGTCCTACGAGCAGTACTTC. As protein: CASNRGGTGSYEQYF.

V is TRBV18 and J is TRBJ2-7; D is tentatively TRBD1 or TRBD2 (5 bases each). The CDR3 runs 14 residues. V was shortened by 4 bases and J by 4 bases, with 14 bases between the two germline ends. Germline lookup yields CDR1 KGHSH and CDR2 LQKENI. CDR3 amino acids: CASSRGGTGYEQYF. In DNA form, the CDR3 reads TGTGCCAGCTCACGGGGCGGAACGGGGTACGAGCAGTACTTC.

On this clone: In the same sample, other DNA sequences code for this CDR3. This rearrangement joins TRBV19 to TRBJ1-2; D may be TRBD1 (6 bases). V dropped 7 bases and J dropped 8 bases, with 11 bases sitting between them. The germline V gene has CDR1 LNHDA and CDR2 SQIVND (reference sequence). The CDR3 consists of 11 residues. In DNA, the CDR3 is TGTGCCAGTACAGGGGAAAGGGGCTACACCTTC. It specifies CASTGERGYTF.

A few counts support this clone. The gene calls are TRBV27 and TRBJ1-3; 7 bases agree with TRBD1. The V gene end was trimmed by 5 bases and the J gene end by 8 bases; junction bases not matched to a gene: 9. Germline CDR1 and CDR2: MNHEY and SMNVEV (reference sequence). This CDR3 is 14 amino acids long. The CDR3 loop is CASSRGGGGDTIYF. The CDR3 region has the DNA TGTGCCAGCAGTCGAGGGGGCGGCGGAGACACCATATATTTT.

This CDR3 is CASRGDNGFSYEQYF. The CDR3 DNA follows: TGTGCCAGCAGGGGGGACAACGGGTTCTCCTACGAGCAGTACTTC. The rearrangement links TRBV27 to TRBJ2-7; weak D call: TRBD1 (6 bases). CDR3 length: 15 amino acids. The germline V gene has CDR1 MNHEY and CDR2 SMNVEV (reference sequence). V lost 6 bases and J 0 bases, leaving 15 bases between the germline ends.

The chain links TRBV30 to TRBJ2-5; TRBD2 matches at 9 bases. V shed 0 bases and J 4 bases; nucleotides not matched to a gene: 15. The CDR3 totals 18 residues. Germline values: CDR1 GTSNPN, CDR2 SVGIG (reference sequence). CDR3 amino acids: CAWSVLPPTSGYAETQYF. The CDR3 DNA reads TGTGCCTGGAGTGTCCTCCCTCCTACTAGCGGGTACGCAGAGACCCAGTACTTC.

The chain carries TRBV30 and TRBJ1-1; unclear D gene. V lost 0 bases to trimming and J lost 1 base, with 9 bases between them. The CDR3 is made up of 14 amino acids. CDR1 is GTSNPN and CDR2 is SVGIG in the germline V gene (reference sequence). CDR3 sequence (DNA): TGTGCCTGGAGTGTATTAACCGGGAACACTGAAGCTTTCTTT. Protein sequence: CAWSVLTGNTEAFF. The complete variable domain, with remaining parts taken from reference TRBV30 and TRBJ1-1, reads SQTIHQWPATLVQPVGSPLSLECTVEGTSNPNLYWYRQAAGRGLQLLFYSVGIGQISSEVPQNLSASRPQDRQFILSSKKLLLSDSGFYLCAWSVLTGNTEAFFGQGTRLTVV.

This clone was detected only once. The rearrangement joins TRBV7-9 to TRBJ2-7, with 7 nucleotides matching TRBD1. Germline V gives CDR1 SEHNR, CDR2 FQNEAQ (reference sequence). Trimming at V came to 5 bases and at J to 7 bases, leaving 5 bases not matched to a gene. The CDR3 extends over 12 amino acids. The CDR3 DNA sequence: TGTGCCAGCAGCCAACCGACAGGGGAGCAGTACTTC. It codes for CASSQPTGEQYF.

Only one count was recorded for this clone. This chain connects TRBV19 to TRBJ2-2; the match to TRBD1 covers 8 bases. The CDR3 is 15 residues long. Looked up from germline, CDR1 is LNHDA and CDR2 is SQIVND (reference sequence). V shed 6 bases, J shed 2 bases, and the junction held 5 bases outside the gene matches. The CDR3 is CASRAGQGNTGELFF. The CDR3 DNA is TGTGCCAGTAGGGCCGGACAGGGAAACACCGGGGAGCTGTTTTTT.

Written as DNA, the CDR3 is TGTGCCAGCAGCTCTACAGGATACGAGCAGTACTTC. This codes for CASSSTGYEQYF. The rearrangement links TRBV7-8 to TRBJ2-7, with D possibly TRBD1 on 5 matching bases. The CDR3 runs 12 residues. V was shortened by 4 bases and J by 4 bases, with 8 bases between the two germline ends. Germline loops: CDR1 SGHVS, CDR2 FQNEAQ. Together with reference TRBV7-8 and TRBJ2-7, the CDR3 gives the full variable domain: GAGVSQSPRYKVAKRGQDVALRCDPISGHVSLFWYQQALGQGPEFLTYFQNEAQLDKSGLPSDRFFAERPEGSVSTLKIQRTQQEDSAVYLCASSSTGYEQYFGPGTRLTVT.

The gene calls are TRBV5-1 and TRBJ2-5; 10 bases are shared with TRBD2. The CDR3 runs to 15 residues. J was trimmed by 4 bases and V by 4 bases; bases with no gene match: 7. CDR1 is SGHRS and CDR2 is YFSETQ in the germline V gene. The CDR3 is CASSPQRGGGETQYF. The CDR3 DNA sequence: TGCGCCAGCAGCCCCCAGCGGGGGGGCGGAGAGACCCAGTACTTC.

The genes are TRBV28 and TRBJ2-1, with TRBD2 matching over 13 bases. CDR3 length: 15 residues. The V and J ends lost 7 bases and 9 bases, in that order; junction bases with no gene match: 9. Per the germline V gene, CDR1 is MDHEN and CDR2 is SYDVKM. CDR3 residues: CASTEPGLAGSEQFF. The CDR3 DNA follows: TGTGCCAGCACCGAGCCGGGACTAGCGGGGAGTGAGCAGTTCTTC.

The J gene is TRBJ1-2, the V gene TRBV2; the D is unclear. Germline CDR1 is SNHLY and CDR2 is FYNNEI. The CDR3 totals 13 residues. V was cut by 4 bases and J by 4 bases, with 10 bases left in between. The CDR3 here is CASSGAGSYGYTF. Here the CDR3 DNA reads TGTGCCAGCAGTGGGGCAGGAAGCTATGGCTACACCTTC.

The chain uses TRBV19 and TRBJ1-2, with a possible D match to TRBD1 (6 bases). From germline, CDR1 is LNHDA and CDR2 SQIVND (reference sequence). Between the trimmed V and J ends, which lost 5 bases and 3 bases, there was a span of 19 bases. This CDR3 spans 16 amino acids. In DNA, the CDR3 is TGTGCCAGTAGTTCACTCGAGTACAGGGTGGACTATGGCTACACCTTC. Translating it yields CASSSLEYRVDYGYTF.

The J gene is TRBJ1-2, the V gene TRBV2; D not resolved. CDR1 is SNHLY, CDR2 FYNNEI, per germline. V was pared by 4 bases and J by 4 bases, with 16 bases between. CDR3 length equals 15 residues. The CDR3 loop is CASSVPSGEPYGYTF. The CDR3 DNA sequence: TGTGCCAGCAGTGTTCCCTCGGGCGAACCCTATGGCTACACCTTC.

This sequence joins TRBV19 and TRBJ2-6, with D maybe TRBD2 (6 bases). V was pared by 7 bases and J by 0 bases, with 13 bases between. Germline loops: CDR1 LNHDA, CDR2 SQIVND (reference sequence). This CDR3 comprises 16 residues. CDR3 bases: TGTGCCAGTAACGCGGGGTTCAGCTCTGGGGCCAACGTCCTGACTTTC. This sequence encodes CASNAGFSSGANVLTF.

V usage is TRBV7-3 and J usage is TRBJ1-2, with TRBD1 matching 8 bases. J was trimmed by 5 bases and V by 3 bases; bases with no gene match: 2. The V gene's germline CDR1 is SGHTA and CDR2 FQGTGA. The CDR3 totals 13 residues. This chain's CDR3 is CASSFGQGYGYTF. The CDR3 bases are TGTGCCAGCAGCTTCGGACAGGGTTATGGCTACACCTTC. The full variable domain, rest sourced from reference TRBV7-3 and TRBJ1-2, is GAGVSQTPSNKVTEKGKYVELRCDPISGHTALYWYRQSLGQGPEFLIYFQGTGAADDSGLPNDRFFAVRPEGSVSTLKIQRTERGDSAVYLCASSFGQGYGYTFGSGTRLTVV.

This clone was counted only a few times. V usage is TRBV5-6 and J usage is TRBJ1-1; TRBD1 aligns across 9 bases. The CDR3 covers 15 residues. Germline-derived CDR1 and CDR2 are SGHDT and YYEEEE. Trimming cost V 0 bases and J 3 bases; bases outside gene matches: 3. CDR3 sequence: CASSLARTGDTEAFF. As DNA, the CDR3 is TGTGCCAGCAGCTTGGCCCGGACAGGGGACACTGAAGCTTTCTTT.

This clone has more than one count but fewer than ten. V is TRBV5-4 and J is TRBJ2-2, with 11 bases that match TRBD2. The CDR3 loop spans 15 amino acids. Germline assignment: CDR1 SGHNT and CDR2 YYREEE (reference sequence). Unmatched junction bases numbered 8, after V lost 4 bases and J lost 9 bases. The DNA for the CDR3 is TGTGCCAGCAGCAGTAGCGGGGGGGCTATACGGGAGCTGTTTTTT. Translating it yields CASSSSGGAIRELFF.

This chain joins TRBV29-1 and TRBJ2-5; D gene ambiguous. The CDR3 has 11 amino acids. Trimming pared 7 bases from V and 5 bases from J, leaving 11 bases between. Germline lookup yields CDR1 SQVTM and CDR2 ANQGSEA. CDR3 in amino acids: CSAGFLETQYF. The CDR3 DNA is TGCAGCGCCGGGTTTCTGGAGACCCAGTACTTC.

The V and J genes are TRBV23-1 and TRBJ1-4; D is ambiguous. TRBV23-1 is marked as an open reading frame, function uncertain. This CDR3 is 15 amino acids long. V was pared by 1 base and J by 0 bases, with 6 bases between. The CDR3 DNA is TGCGCCAGCAGTCAATTGTCTCCAACTAATGAAAAACTGTTTTTT. As protein: CASSQLSPTNEKLFF.